These 31 T cell receptor beta chains originate from one sample sequenced in a study of cytomegalovirus exposure and HLA in healthy donors. It was with 60 Vbeta and 13 Jbeta primers that the PCR ran. Repertoires were generated with immunoSEQ multiplex PCR, while TCRdb's copy carries only in-frame clones and drops some. The sample has over 150,000 clones, around 68% seen once. Sequencing was performed on PBMCs. Receptors were obtained from a man in his fifties in good health and CMV-seronegative.

The V call is TRBV19, the J call TRBJ2-1; TRBD2 aligns across 9 bases. Trimming cost V 10 bases and J 1 base; bases outside gene matches: 17. The CDR3 extends over 18 amino acids. Germline V CDR1 and CDR2: LNHDA, SQIVND (reference sequence). The chain's CDR3 is CATLASGATTESYNEQFF. DNA for the CDR3: TGTGCCACGTTAGCTAGCGGGGCGACTACGGAATCCTACAATGAGCAGTTCTTC.

Here the CDR3 reads CASSLRTGVSNQPQHF. In DNA form, the CDR3 reads TGTGCCAGCAGCTTGAGGACAGGTGTTAGCAATCAGCCCCAGCATTTT. The chain employs TRBV5-6 and TRBJ1-5, with 7 bases matching TRBD1. CDR1 and CDR2 (germline): SGHDT, YYEEEE. CDR3 length: 16 amino acids. V lost 1 base and J lost 0; bases outside the gene matches: 4.

The CDR3 DNA follows: TGTGCCAGCAGCGTAGTACAGGGGGTGGGTGAGCAGTTCTTC. This sequence encodes CASSVVQGVGEQFF. The V gene is TRBV9, the J gene TRBJ2-1; TRBD1 matches 8 bases. Germline CDR1 is SGDLS and CDR2 is YYNGEE. CDR3 length: 14 residues. Trimming at V came to 0 bases and at J to 9 bases, leaving 5 bases not matched to a gene.

This clone was observed a few times. The genes are TRBV11-3 and TRBJ2-7; 11 bases align to TRBD1. The CDR3 length is 16 residues. The ends lost 5 bases at V and 5 bases at J; junction bases unmatched: 11. CDR1 is SGHNT and CDR2 is YENEEA in the germline V gene. The CDR3 here is CASSPRGTGGYHEQYF. The DNA of the CDR3 is TGTGCCAGCAGCCCCCGGGGGACAGGGGGTTATCACGAGCAGTACTTC.

This clone occurred a few times. The J gene is TRBJ1-2, the V gene TRBV4-1; D is unclear. V lost 0 bases and J lost 0, with 8 bases in between. Germline V CDR1 and CDR2: MGHRA, YSYEKL. This CDR3 contains 15 residues. The CDR3 is CASSQDQSANYGYTF. The DNA of the CDR3 is TGCGCCAGCAGCCAAGATCAGTCAGCTAACTATGGCTACACCTTC.

The chain has TRBV28 and TRBJ1-2; D uncertain. The CDR3 consists of 11 residues. Germline V gene lookup returns CDR1 MDHEN and CDR2 SYDVKM. Trimming left V 10 bases short and J 1 base short, with 7 bases between. The CDR3 spells CATSGNYGYTF. The CDR3 DNA follows: TGTGCCACCTCGGGTAACTATGGCTACACCTTC.

There are a few counts of this clone. This rearrangement joins TRBV10-1 to TRBJ2-3, with 8 bases matching TRBD2. The CDR3 is 18 residues long. Germline CDR1 reads WNHNN; CDR2 reads SYGVQD (reference sequence). The J segment lost 0 bases and the V segment lost 6 bases, leaving 14 bases of the junction unmatched. CDR3 bases: TGCGCCAGCAGCTCGGTGAGCGGGGGCGAACCTAGCACAGATACGCAGTATTTT. This encodes CASSSVSGGEPSTDTQYF.

The chain is built from TRBV20-1 and TRBJ1-2, with 10 bases lining up with TRBD1. There are 11 residues in the CDR3. With V trimmed by 6 bases and J by 8 bases, 3 bases remained unmatched. Germline loops: CDR1 DFQATT, CDR2 SNEGSKA (reference sequence). The CDR3 DNA sequence: TGCAGTGCGCCGACAGGGGGCGGCTACACCTTC. Its protein is CSAPTGGGYTF.

The V gene is TRBV9, the J gene TRBJ1-1, with 8 nucleotides matching TRBD1. There are 14 residues in the CDR3. V lost 4 bases and J lost 4; bases outside the gene matches: 6. Germline V gives CDR1 SGDLS, CDR2 YYNGEE. CDR3 in amino acids: CASSPYTGGTEAFF. The CDR3 nucleotides read TGTGCCAGCAGCCCTTATACAGGGGGCACTGAAGCTTTCTTT.

This chain links TRBV27 with TRBJ2-3; 10 nucleotides align to TRBD2. This CDR3 has 19 amino acids. Germline V gene sequence: CDR1 MNHEY, CDR2 SMNVEV (reference sequence). V dropped 4 bases and J dropped 1; count of bases not matched to a gene: 14. The CDR3 region has the DNA TGTGCCAGCAGTTCTATCGGGCTAGCGGGGGCCCCCGGCACAGATACGCAGTATTTT. Encoded protein: CASSSIGLAGAPGTDTQYF.

The V and J genes are TRBV9 and TRBJ2-3; D is possibly TRBD1 (5 bases). With 1 base removed from V and 2 bases from J, the gap between germline ends came to 11 bases. Germline V CDR1 and CDR2: SGDLS, YYNGEE. This CDR3 spans 15 amino acids. CDR3: CASSVLGRNTDTQYF. As DNA, the CDR3 is TGTGCCAGCAGCGTACTGGGGCGGAACACAGATACGCAGTATTTT.

The rearrangement links TRBV2 to TRBJ1-4; TRBD1 matches at 7 bases. The CDR3 contains 14 residues. CDR1 SNHLY and CDR2 FYNNEI come from the germline V gene. The V and J ends lost 4 bases and 5 bases, in that order; junction bases with no gene match: 4. Here the CDR3 DNA reads TGTGCCAGCAGTGTCAGGGGGTTAAATGAAAAACTGTTTTTT. It encodes CASSVRGLNEKLFF.

In DNA, the CDR3 is TGCGCCAGCAGCTTGGGGACTAGCGGCGAGCAGTTCTTC. Amino acid sequence: CASSLGTSGEQFF. This chain joins TRBV5-1 and TRBJ2-1; 10 bases are shared with TRBD2. The CDR3 runs to 13 residues. V shed 0 bases and J 10 bases; nucleotides not matched to a gene: 1. Germline V CDR1 and CDR2: SGHRS, YFSETQ.

The chain combines TRBV27 with TRBJ1-4; 8 nucleotides match TRBD1. CDR1 is MNHEY and CDR2 is SMNVEV in the germline V gene (reference sequence). With 4 bases clipped from V and 2 bases from J, the junction kept 15 bases outside the gene matches. The CDR3 consists of 19 residues. The DNA of the CDR3 is TGTGCCAGCAGTTCCATCGGACAGGGTTTCCCTCCTACTAATGAAAAACTGTTTTTT. Protein: CASSSIGQGFPPTNEKLFF.

The genes are TRBV6-5 and TRBJ1-1; 7 bases align to TRBD1. Germline-derived CDR1 and CDR2 are MNHEY and SVGAGI. The CDR3 extends over 14 amino acids. V was clipped by 6 bases and J by 0 bases; unmatched bases: 4. As DNA, the CDR3 is TGTGCCAGCAGCCTAGGGGGCATGAACACTGAAGCTTTCTTT. It specifies CASSLGGMNTEAFF.

The chain joins TRBV12-5 to TRBJ1-4; D is ambiguous. Germline assignment: CDR1 LGHNT and CDR2 FRNRAP. V was cut by 1 base and J by 0 bases, with 6 bases left in between. The CDR3 extends over 15 amino acids. The CDR3 nucleotides are TGTGCTAGTGGTTTGGGTAGTGCAACTAATGAAAAACTGTTTTTT. It yields the protein CASGLGSATNEKLFF.

The chain's CDR3 is CASSPGGPQETQYF. The DNA for the CDR3 is TGCGCCAGCAGCCCGGGAGGCCCACAAGAGACCCAGTACTTC. The J gene is TRBJ2-5, the V gene TRBV5-1; 7 bases map to TRBD2. V lost 4 bases, J lost 2 bases, and 5 bases stayed unmatched. CDR3 length: 14 residues. The germline CDR1 and CDR2 sequences are SGHRS and YFSETQ.

The rearrangement uses TRBV11-3 and TRBJ2-2, with D perhaps TRBD2 (6 bases). The CDR3 has 16 residues. The V and J ends lost 2 bases and 4 bases respectively, with 14 bases between them. Germline CDR1 is SGHNT and CDR2 is YENEEA. The CDR3, as DNA: TGTGCCAGCAGCTTAAGTTGGCAGGGAGGCACCGGGGAGCTGTTTTTT. Residues: CASSLSWQGGTGELFF.

The gene calls are TRBV6-4 and TRBJ1-4; D call uncertain. CDR3 length: 16 residues. Trimming left V 4 bases short and J 4 bases short, with 16 bases between. CDR1 is MRHNA and CDR2 is SNTAGT in the germline V gene. Here the CDR3 reads CASSGWAPEHNEKLFF. The CDR3 coding sequence is TGTGCCAGCAGTGGCTGGGCCCCCGAACATAATGAAAAACTGTTTTTT.

V gene TRBV5-6 combines with J gene TRBJ2-5; TRBD1 aligns across 8 bases. J was trimmed by 3 bases and V by 2 bases; bases with no gene match: 6. The V gene's germline CDR1 is SGHDT and CDR2 YYEEEE. This CDR3 has 15 amino acids. DNA of the CDR3: TGTGCCAGCAGCTTCCGAGCAGGGGGCAAAGAGACCCAGTACTTC. Protein product: CASSFRAGGKETQYF.

V and J are TRBV19 and TRBJ1-1; 7 bases fit TRBD1. Germline V lookup: CDR1 LNHDA, CDR2 SQIVND (reference sequence). The CDR3 runs to 12 residues. V gave up 9 bases and J gave up 1 base; unmatched junction bases: 2. This chain's CDR3 is CASRDRNTEAFF. The CDR3 nucleotides are TGTGCCAGCCGGGACAGGAACACTGAAGCTTTCTTT.

The chain carries TRBV6-6 and TRBJ2-5, with D perhaps TRBD2 (6 bases). This CDR3 is 15 amino acids long. V was pared by 5 bases and J by 3 bases, with 16 bases between. Germline V gives CDR1 MNHNY, CDR2 SVGAGI (reference sequence). The CDR3 protein is CASSRVSAGKETQYF. CDR3 DNA: TGTGCCAGCAGTCGCGTTTCGGCGGGGAAAGAGACCCAGTACTTC.

The chain links TRBV28 to TRBJ1-2, with 9 bases lining up with TRBD1. The CDR3 length is 14 residues. J gave up 4 bases and V 4 bases, and 4 bases lay outside the gene matches. Germline V lookup: CDR1 MDHEN, CDR2 SYDVKM. The DNA of the CDR3 is TGTGCCAGCAGTTCCGGGACAGGGTTCTATGGCTACACCTTC. Residues: CASSSGTGFYGYTF.

Here the CDR3 DNA reads TGCAGCGTGGGGGCACAGGCCTTTAATGAAAAACTGTTTTTT. Amino acids: CSVGAQAFNEKLFF. The chain couples TRBV29-1 to TRBJ1-4, with a possible D match to TRBD1 (6 bases). The length of the CDR3 is 14 residues. V shed 6 bases and J shed 4 bases, with 15 bases lying between them. Germline CDR1 and CDR2: SQVTM and ANQGSEA.

This clone was counted a single time. The rearrangement uses TRBV10-2 and TRBJ2-3; D ambiguous. CDR1 WSHSY and CDR2 SAAADI come from the germline V gene. The CDR3 is made up of 12 amino acids. The germline V and J ends were trimmed by 3 bases and 4 bases, with 5 bases remaining between them. The CDR3, as DNA: TGCGCCAGCAGTGACCAGGCAGATACGCAGTATTTT. This gives the protein CASSDQADTQYF.

To note about this clone: This sample includes further DNA sequences coding for the same CDR3. The chain recombines TRBV5-6 with TRBJ2-4, with D uncertain. Germline CDR1 is SGHDT and CDR2 is YYEEEE. Trimming removed 1 base at V and 0 bases at J, with 11 bases between. The length of the CDR3 is 16 residues. This CDR3 reads CASSLRSVLAKNIQYF. CDR3 sequence (DNA): TGTGCCAGCAGCTTGAGGAGCGTGCTAGCCAAAAACATTCAGTACTTC. The complete variable domain, with remaining parts taken from reference TRBV5-6 and TRBJ2-4, reads DAGVTQSPTHLIKTRGQQVTLRCSPKSGHDTVSWYQQALGQGPQFIFQYYEEEERQRGNFPDRFSGHQFPNYSSELNVNALLLGDSALYLCASSLRSVLAKNIQYFGAGTRLSVL.

This chain uses TRBV5-4 with TRBJ2-1; unclear D gene. Germline lookup yields CDR1 SGHNT and CDR2 YYREEE (reference sequence). The V end lost 2 bases, the J end lost 5 bases, and 5 bases lay between the germline ends. This CDR3 has 12 amino acids. This CDR3 reads CASSFGHNEQFF. The CDR3 DNA reads TGTGCCAGCAGCTTCGGTCACAATGAGCAGTTCTTC.

The chain joins TRBV9 to TRBJ2-7; TRBD2 aligns across 8 bases. The CDR3 sequence is 14 residues long. Looked up from germline, CDR1 is SGDLS and CDR2 is YYNGEE. The J segment lost 4 bases and the V segment lost 4 bases, leaving 7 bases of the junction unmatched. The CDR3 sequence: CASSPGLAQYEQYF. CDR3 DNA sequence: TGTGCCAGCAGCCCTGGACTAGCCCAATACGAGCAGTACTTC.

V usage is TRBV7-8 and J usage is TRBJ1-2; D ambiguous. The CDR3 loop spans 14 amino acids. Per the germline V gene, CDR1 is SGHVS and CDR2 is FQNEAQ. V was shortened by 2 bases and J by 2 bases, with 9 bases between the two germline ends. The CDR3 protein is CASSLQNLNYGYTF. The CDR3 nucleotides read TGTGCCAGCAGCTTACAGAATCTCAACTATGGCTACACCTTC.

This clone was seen more than once but under ten times. V usage is TRBV6-6 and J usage is TRBJ2-5, with D possibly being TRBD1 (7 bases). V gave up 2 bases and J gave up 4 bases, with 14 bases separating them. CDR3 length: 15 residues. Per the germline V gene, CDR1 is MNHNY and CDR2 is SVGAGI (reference sequence). CDR3 residues: CASSYPQGRIETQYF. The CDR3 region has the DNA TGTGCCAGCAGTTACCCACAGGGGAGGATAGAGACCCAGTACTTC.

This clone was seen once. The chain has TRBV7-6 and TRBJ2-7, with D maybe TRBD2 (5 bases). The CDR3 contains 13 residues. The V gene's germline CDR1 is SGHVS and CDR2 FNYEAQ. Trimming pared 0 bases from V and 6 bases from J, leaving 9 bases between. CDR3 nucleotide sequence: TGTGCCAGCAGCTTAGCTCTGGAGGCCGAGCAGTACTTC. Amino acids: CASSLALEAEQYF. Combining the CDR3 with reference TRBV7-6 and TRBJ2-7 gives the whole variable domain GAGVSQSPRYKVTKRGQDVALRCDPISGHVSLYWYRQALGQGPEFLTYFNYEAQQDKSGLPNDRFSAERPEGSISTLTIQRTEQRDSAMYRCASSLALEAEQYFGPGTRLTVT.